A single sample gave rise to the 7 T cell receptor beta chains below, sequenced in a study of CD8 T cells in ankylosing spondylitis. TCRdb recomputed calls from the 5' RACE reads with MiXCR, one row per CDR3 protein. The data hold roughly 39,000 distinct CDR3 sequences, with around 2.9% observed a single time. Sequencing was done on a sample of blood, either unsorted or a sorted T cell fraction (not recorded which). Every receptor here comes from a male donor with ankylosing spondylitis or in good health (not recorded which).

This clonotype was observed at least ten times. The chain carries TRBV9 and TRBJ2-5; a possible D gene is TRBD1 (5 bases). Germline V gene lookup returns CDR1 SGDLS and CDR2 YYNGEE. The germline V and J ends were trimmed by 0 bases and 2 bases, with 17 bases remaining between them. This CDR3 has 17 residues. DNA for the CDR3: TGTGCCAGCAGCGTAGGGGGCTCCACAGGAGCTCAAGAGACCCAGTACTTC. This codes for CASSVGGSTGAQETQYF.

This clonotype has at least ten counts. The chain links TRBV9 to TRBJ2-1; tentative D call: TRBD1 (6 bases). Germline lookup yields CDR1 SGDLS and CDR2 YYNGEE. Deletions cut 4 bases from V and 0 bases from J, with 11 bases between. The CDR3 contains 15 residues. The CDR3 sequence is CASSFGQSSYNEQFF. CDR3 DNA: TGTGCCAGCAGCTTCGGACAGAGCTCCTACAATGAGCAGTTCTTC.

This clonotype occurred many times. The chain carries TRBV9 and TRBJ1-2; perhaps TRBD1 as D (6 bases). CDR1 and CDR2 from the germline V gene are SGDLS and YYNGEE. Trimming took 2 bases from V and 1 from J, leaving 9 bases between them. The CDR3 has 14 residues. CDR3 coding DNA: TGTGCCAGCAGCGTGACAGGAAGTAACTATGGCTACACCTTC. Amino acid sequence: CASSVTGSNYGYTF.

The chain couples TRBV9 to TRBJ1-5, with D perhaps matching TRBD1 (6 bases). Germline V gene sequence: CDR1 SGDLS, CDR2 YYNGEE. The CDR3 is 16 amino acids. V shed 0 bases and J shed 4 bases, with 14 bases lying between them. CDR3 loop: CASSVGAGERNQPQHF. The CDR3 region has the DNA TGTGCCAGCAGCGTAGGCGCAGGGGAGCGAAATCAGCCCCAGCATTTT. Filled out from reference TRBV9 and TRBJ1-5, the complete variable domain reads DSGVTQTPKHLITATGQRVTLRCSPRSGDLSVYWYQQSLDQGLQFLIQYYNGEERAKGNILERFSAQQFPDLHSELNLSSLELGDSALYFCASSVGAGERNQPQHFGDGTRLSIL.

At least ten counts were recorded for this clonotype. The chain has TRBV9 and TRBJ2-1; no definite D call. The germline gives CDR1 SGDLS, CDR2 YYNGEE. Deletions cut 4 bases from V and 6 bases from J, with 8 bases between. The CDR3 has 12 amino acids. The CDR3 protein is CASSQVVNEQFF. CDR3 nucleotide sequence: TGTGCCAGCAGCCAGGTGGTCAATGAGCAGTTCTTC.

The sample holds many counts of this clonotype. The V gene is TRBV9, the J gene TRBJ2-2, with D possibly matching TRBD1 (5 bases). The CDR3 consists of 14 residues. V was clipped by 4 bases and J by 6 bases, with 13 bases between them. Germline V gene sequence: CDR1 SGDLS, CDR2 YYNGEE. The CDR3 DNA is TGTGCCAGCAGCATCTCCAGGGTCCCCGGGGAGCTGTTTTTT. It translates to CASSISRVPGELFF. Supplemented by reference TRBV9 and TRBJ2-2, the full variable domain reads DSGVTQTPKHLITATGQRVTLRCSPRSGDLSVYWYQQSLDQGLQFLIQYYNGEERAKGNILERFSAQQFPDLHSELNLSSLELGDSALYFCASSISRVPGELFFGEGSRLTVL.

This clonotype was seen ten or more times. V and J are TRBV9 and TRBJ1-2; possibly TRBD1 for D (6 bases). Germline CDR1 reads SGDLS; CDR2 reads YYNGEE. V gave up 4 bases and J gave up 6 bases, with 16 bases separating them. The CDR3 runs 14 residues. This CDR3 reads CASSSFTGINGYTF. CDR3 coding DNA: TGTGCCAGCAGCTCCTTCACAGGGATCAATGGCTACACCTTC. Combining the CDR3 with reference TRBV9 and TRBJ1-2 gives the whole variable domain DSGVTQTPKHLITATGQRVTLRCSPRSGDLSVYWYQQSLDQGLQFLIQYYNGEERAKGNILERFSAQQFPDLHSELNLSSLELGDSALYFCASSSFTGINGYTFGSGTRLTVV.